The entry that follows covers one T cell receptor (beta chain) sequence. This CDR3 contains 15 residues. Germline V gives CDR1 MGHRA, CDR2 YSYEKL. Trimming removed 3 bases from V and 2 bases from J, with 14 bases in between. TCRdb used MiXCR to reprocess the 5' RACE reads, holding one entry per CDR3 protein. This sample has 300,000 to 400,000 distinct CDR3 sequences, with about 13% found just once. The data were taken from a study of T-cell memory formation after mild COVID-19. The sample consisted of PBMCs or a T cell subset sorted from them (not recorded which). The chain is built from TRBV4-1 and TRBJ2-7; TRBD2 is a possible D gene (6 bases). This sequence originates from a man aged 18-30 years who had mild COVID-19 (a few samples of this study predate the infection). Cell type and time point are not known. CDR3 DNA: TGCGCCAGCAGCCAGAGAGGAGGGGCCACCTACGAGCAGTACTTC. Protein product: CASSQRGGATYEQYF.